The rows below give T cell receptor beta chains drawn from one sample of a study of cytomegalovirus exposure and HLA in healthy donors. Some clones are missing from TCRdb's copy, which holds only in-frame ones; the method was immunoSEQ multiplex PCR. This table has about 94,000 clones, about 62% appearing once. What was sequenced was PBMCs. The receptors were gathered from a man aged 30-40 years in good health and CMV-seronegative. Each CDR3 is given with its conserved first and last residue. Each record gives: V gene, D gene, J gene, clone size, CDR3 DNA, CDR3 protein. A D gene is named only where the DNA matches it firmly. Only part of the rows carry a size: once, few, many, or a class if the clone is expanded.

v_gene: TRBV11-2; d_gene: .; j_gene: TRBJ2-5; abundance: few; CDR3nt: TGTGCCAGCAGCTTCGAATGGCCGCGAGGAGGGACCCAGTACTTC; CDR3aa: CASSFEWPRGGTQYF
v_gene: TRBV6-6; d_gene: TRBD2; j_gene: TRBJ2-7; abundance: .; CDR3nt: TGTGCCAGCAGTTACTCGCTAGCGGGAGTCTACGAGCAGTACTTC; CDR3aa: CASSYSLAGVYEQYF
v_gene: TRBV15; d_gene: .; j_gene: TRBJ2-6; abundance: .; CDR3nt: TGTGCCACCAGCAGAGATCTCCGTCCACTCGCTGGGGCCAACGTCCTGACTTTC; CDR3aa: CATSRDLRPLAGANVLTF
v_gene: TRBV10-1; d_gene: .; j_gene: TRBJ1-4; abundance: .; CDR3nt: TGCGCCAGCAGCGAAGAGGAGGGACTGGCACGGGAAAAACTGTTTTTT; CDR3aa: CASSEEEGLAREKLFF
v_gene: TRBV27; d_gene: TRBD2; j_gene: TRBJ2-1; abundance: .; CDR3nt: TGTGCCAGCAGTCGGGAGGGGATCTACAATGAGCAGTTCTTC; CDR3aa: CASSREGIYNEQFF
v_gene: TRBV7-2; d_gene: .; j_gene: TRBJ2-2; abundance: .; CDR3nt: TGTGCCAGCAGCTTATATGAGGCGAACACCGGGGAGCTGTTTTTT; CDR3aa: CASSLYEANTGELFF
v_gene: TRBV7-8; d_gene: TRBD2; j_gene: TRBJ2-5; abundance: .; CDR3nt: TGTGCCAGCAGCTTAAGTAGCGGGAGACAGACCCAGTACTTC; CDR3aa: CASSLSSGRQTQYF
v_gene: TRBV10-1; d_gene: .; j_gene: TRBJ2-1; abundance: .; CDR3nt: TGCGCCAGCAGTGCAGGCAGGGACAATGAGCAGTTCTTC; CDR3aa: CASSAGRDNEQFF
v_gene: TRBV4-1; d_gene: TRBD1; j_gene: TRBJ2-1; abundance: once; CDR3nt: TGCGCCAGCAGCCAGTCCCGGGACAGTTACAATGAGCAGTTCTTC; CDR3aa: CASSQSRDSYNEQFF
v_gene: TRBV30; d_gene: .; j_gene: TRBJ2-7; abundance: few; CDR3nt: TGTGCCTGGAAGGGACTGAACAACGAGCAGTACTTC; CDR3aa: CAWKGLNNEQYF
v_gene: TRBV19; d_gene: TRBD1; j_gene: TRBJ1-1; abundance: .; CDR3nt: TGTGCCAGTAGTAGACAGGGGGCCGGGAACACTGAAGCTTTCTTT; CDR3aa: CASSRQGAGNTEAFF
v_gene: TRBV7-2; d_gene: .; j_gene: TRBJ2-7; abundance: .; CDR3nt: TGTGCCAGCAGCTTAGAGGTGGGGGCGACAGACTTC; CDR3aa: CASSLEVGATDF
v_gene: TRBV30; d_gene: .; j_gene: TRBJ2-7; abundance: .; CDR3nt: TGTGCCTGGAGTGATGTCAGGGTATTCCGCAACGAGCAGTACTTC; CDR3aa: CAWSDVRVFRNEQYF
v_gene: TRBV12-5; d_gene: .; j_gene: TRBJ2-3; abundance: once; CDR3nt: TGTGCTAGTGCCCTGGGGGGTGGGACCACAGATACGCAGTATTTT; CDR3aa: CASALGGGTTDTQYF
v_gene: TRBV4-1; d_gene: TRBD2; j_gene: TRBJ2-2; abundance: once; CDR3nt: TGCGCCAGCAGCCCTTCTGGGCTAGCGGGAGTTGACACCGGGGAGCTGTTTTTT; CDR3aa: CASSPSGLAGVDTGELFF
v_gene: TRBV6-1; d_gene: .; j_gene: TRBJ2-5; abundance: .; CDR3nt: TGTGCCAGCGAAGAGACAGGCCAAGAGACCCAGTACTTC; CDR3aa: CASEETGQETQYF
v_gene: TRBV10-1; d_gene: TRBD2; j_gene: TRBJ2-7; abundance: .; CDR3nt: TGCGCCAGCAGTGAGAAGGGTAGCGGGCGCTACGAGCAGTACTTC; CDR3aa: CASSEKGSGRYEQYF
v_gene: TRBV4-3; d_gene: .; j_gene: TRBJ2-2; abundance: .; CDR3nt: TGCGCCAGCAGCCAAGTCACTAGTGGAGGCGGGGAGCTGTTTTTT; CDR3aa: CASSQVTSGGGELFF
v_gene: TRBV27; d_gene: TRBD2; j_gene: TRBJ2-7; abundance: few; CDR3nt: TGTGCCAGCAGTTTAGGGGCGGGAGGCTACGAGCAGTACTTC; CDR3aa: CASSLGAGGYEQYF
v_gene: TRBV30; d_gene: .; j_gene: TRBJ2-5; abundance: few; CDR3nt: TGTGCCTGGAAGGGTGGGAGGGAGACCCAGTACTTC; CDR3aa: CAWKGGRETQYF
v_gene: TRBV25-1; d_gene: .; j_gene: TRBJ2-1; abundance: .; CDR3nt: TGTGCCAGCAGTGAATACTATAGCGACCCCTACAATGAGCAGTTCTTC; CDR3aa: CASSEYYSDPYNEQFF
v_gene: TRBV5-4; d_gene: .; j_gene: TRBJ2-4; abundance: .; CDR3nt: TGTGCCAGCAGCTCGACAGAGATAGCCAAAAACATTCAGTACTTC; CDR3aa: CASSSTEIAKNIQYF
v_gene: TRBV18; d_gene: .; j_gene: TRBJ1-4; abundance: few; CDR3nt: TGTGCCAGCTCACCACTCTCAACTAATGAAAAACTGTTTTTT; CDR3aa: CASSPLSTNEKLFF
v_gene: TRBV10-1; d_gene: .; j_gene: TRBJ2-3; abundance: once; CDR3nt: TGCGCCAGCAGTGACCGGGTTGCGGATACGCAGTATTTT; CDR3aa: CASSDRVADTQYF
v_gene: TRBV2; d_gene: .; j_gene: TRBJ1-6; abundance: .; CDR3nt: TGTGCCAGCGCCAGGGTACAGCGGGGGTTCCACTTT; CDR3aa: CASARVQRGFHF
v_gene: TRBV7-8; d_gene: .; j_gene: TRBJ2-2; abundance: once; CDR3nt: TGTGCCAGCAGCTCAATGGTCCGGGGGACCGGGGAGCTGTTTTTT; CDR3aa: CASSSMVRGTGELFF
v_gene: TRBV28; d_gene: .; j_gene: TRBJ1-4; abundance: few; CDR3nt: TGTGCCCGCCACACCCCCAACAGAACTTATAATGAAAAACTGTTTTTT; CDR3aa: CARHTPNRTYNEKLFF
v_gene: TRBV5-1; d_gene: .; j_gene: TRBJ2-5; abundance: .; CDR3nt: TGCGCCAGCAGCTTGGGCTCAACAGGGAATGGGGAGACCCAGTACTTC; CDR3aa: CASSLGSTGNGETQYF
v_gene: TRBV5-1; d_gene: TRBD1; j_gene: TRBJ1-2; abundance: .; CDR3nt: TGCGCCAGCAGCCCGGGACAGACCGTCTATGGCTACACCTTC; CDR3aa: CASSPGQTVYGYTF
v_gene: TRBV28; d_gene: TRBD2; j_gene: TRBJ2-1; abundance: .; CDR3nt: TGTGCCAGCAGTCTAGCGGGAGGCGAGCAGTTCTTC; CDR3aa: CASSLAGGEQFF
v_gene: TRBV30; d_gene: .; j_gene: TRBJ1-4; abundance: .; CDR3nt: TGTGCCTGGACCGTCGGGTCCTATGAAAAACTGTTTTTT; CDR3aa: CAWTVGSYEKLFF
v_gene: TRBV6-4; d_gene: .; j_gene: TRBJ2-1; abundance: .; CDR3nt: TGTGCCAGCAGTGAAGGGGTAGGGGCCTACAATGAGCAGTTCTTC; CDR3aa: CASSEGVGAYNEQFF
v_gene: TRBV7-2; d_gene: TRBD2; j_gene: TRBJ2-3; abundance: few; CDR3nt: TGTGCCAGCAGCTTCGGCGGGAGTACAGATACGCAGTATTTT; CDR3aa: CASSFGGSTDTQYF
v_gene: TRBV6-6; d_gene: .; j_gene: TRBJ1-1; abundance: .; CDR3nt: TGTGCCAGCAGTTACTGGGCAGGGGTTAACACTGAAGCTTTCTTT; CDR3aa: CASSYWAGVNTEAFF
v_gene: TRBV7-3; d_gene: .; j_gene: TRBJ1-1; abundance: .; CDR3nt: TGTGCCAGCAGCACACAACAGAACACTGAAGCTTTCTTT; CDR3aa: CASSTQQNTEAFF
v_gene: TRBV5-1; d_gene: .; j_gene: TRBJ2-7; abundance: once; CDR3nt: TGCGCCAGCAGCCGAACGGGTAACAGGGCAGTCTACGAGCAGTACTTC; CDR3aa: CASSRTGNRAVYEQYF
v_gene: TRBV11-3; d_gene: TRBD2; j_gene: TRBJ2-3; abundance: .; CDR3nt: TGTGCCAGCAGCTCTAGCGGTCTTAGCACAGATACGCAGTATTTT; CDR3aa: CASSSSGLSTDTQYF
v_gene: TRBV5-1; d_gene: .; j_gene: TRBJ1-2; abundance: once; CDR3nt: TGCGCCAGCAGCAACAACAGGGTAGACGGCTACACCTTC; CDR3aa: CASSNNRVDGYTF
v_gene: TRBV28; d_gene: .; j_gene: TRBJ1-1; abundance: .; CDR3nt: TGTGCCAGCAGTTTCTCCGGGGTGGGGGGTCTAGCTTTCTTT; CDR3aa: CASSFSGVGGLAFF
v_gene: TRBV4-2; d_gene: .; j_gene: TRBJ2-2; abundance: once; CDR3nt: TGTGCCAGCAGCCAAGCTGAGACAGCGAACACCGGGGAGCTGTTTTTT; CDR3aa: CASSQAETANTGELFF
v_gene: TRBV15; d_gene: TRBD1; j_gene: TRBJ2-7; abundance: .; CDR3nt: TGTGCCACCAGCAGCCGGGACAGGGGTTACGAGCAGTACTTC; CDR3aa: CATSSRDRGYEQYF
v_gene: TRBV19; d_gene: TRBD1; j_gene: TRBJ1-1; abundance: .; CDR3nt: TGTGCCAGTAGCTGGGACAGACAAAACACTGAAGCTTTCTTT; CDR3aa: CASSWDRQNTEAFF
v_gene: TRBV6-1; d_gene: TRBD1; j_gene: TRBJ2-6; abundance: .; CDR3nt: TGTGCCAGCAGTGAAAGGAACAGGGGCTCTGGGGCCAACGTCCTGACTTTC; CDR3aa: CASSERNRGSGANVLTF
v_gene: TRBV28; d_gene: TRBD2; j_gene: TRBJ2-1; abundance: .; CDR3nt: TGTGCCAGCAGCCTAGGACTAGCGGGAGGGTTAATTTCCTACAATGAGCAGTTCTTC; CDR3aa: CASSLGLAGGLISYNEQFF
v_gene: TRBV11-2; d_gene: .; j_gene: TRBJ2-7; abundance: few; CDR3nt: TGTGCCAGCAGCTTTACTCAGGGGAATGGGTACGAGCAGTACTTC; CDR3aa: CASSFTQGNGYEQYF
v_gene: TRBV19; d_gene: TRBD1; j_gene: TRBJ2-5; abundance: .; CDR3nt: TGTGCCAGTAGTAAAGGACAGGCGGAAAGGGAGACCCAGTACTTC; CDR3aa: CASSKGQAERETQYF
v_gene: TRBV6-5; d_gene: TRBD2; j_gene: TRBJ2-1; abundance: .; CDR3nt: TGTGCCAGCAGTTACCCGGGACTAGCGGGATCGGTTGAGCAGTTCTTC; CDR3aa: CASSYPGLAGSVEQFF
v_gene: TRBV7-9; d_gene: TRBD2; j_gene: TRBJ2-1; abundance: .; CDR3nt: TGTGCCAGCAGCTTAATTCGGCTAGCGGGAGGGAATGAGCAGTTCTTC; CDR3aa: CASSLIRLAGGNEQFF
v_gene: TRBV28; d_gene: .; j_gene: TRBJ1-2; abundance: .; CDR3nt: TGTGCCAGCAGATTGACAGGAGTAGATGGCTACACCTTC; CDR3aa: CASRLTGVDGYTF
v_gene: TRBV29-1; d_gene: .; j_gene: TRBJ2-5; abundance: .; CDR3nt: TGCAGCGTTGAAGATTTGGAGGGCGCGGGTTCTTTTGGAGAGACCCAGTACTTC; CDR3aa: CSVEDLEGAGSFGETQYF
v_gene: TRBV7-2; d_gene: TRBD1; j_gene: TRBJ2-5; abundance: .; CDR3nt: TGTGCCAGCAGCTTGGGGGACAGAAGGCAAGAGACCCAGTACTTC; CDR3aa: CASSLGDRRQETQYF
v_gene: TRBV27; d_gene: .; j_gene: TRBJ1-1; abundance: .; CDR3nt: TGTGCCAGCAGTTTAGCCAGGGAGAACACTGAAGCTTTCTTT; CDR3aa: CASSLARENTEAFF
v_gene: TRBV7-9; d_gene: TRBD2; j_gene: TRBJ2-1; abundance: .; CDR3nt: TGTGCCAGCATCGCGGGGGGTTACAATGAGCAGTTCTTC; CDR3aa: CASIAGGYNEQFF